This is a list of T cell receptor beta chains from one sample in a study of control samples from healthy donors and cancer patients. Clones were sequenced by immunoSEQ multiplex PCR, and TCRdb holds only the in-frame ones, with some missing. In the table there are 150,000 or so clones, around 88% of which are singletons. Input material: blood. The receptors were sampled from a woman aged 25 to 45 in good health. CDR3s include the opening cysteine and the closing phenylalanine or tryptophan. D genes are given only for firm matches. The listing skips clone size in some rows; elsewhere it reads once, few, many or a size class.

d_call: NA; v_call: TRBV2; clone_size: NA; j_call: TRBJ1-3; cdr3_nt: TGTGCCAGCAGTGAATGGGGGGCAACTGGAAACACCATATATTTT; cdr3_aa: CASSEWGATGNTIYF
d_call: NA; v_call: TRBV29-1; clone_size: NA; j_call: TRBJ1-4; cdr3_nt: TGCAGCGTTGTTTTAGGAGGGGATTGGAAAAAACTGTTTTTT; cdr3_aa: CSVVLGGDWKKLFF
d_call: NA; v_call: TRBV3-1/TRBV3-2; clone_size: NA; j_call: TRBJ1-5; cdr3_nt: TGTGCCAGCAGCCAAGCCGGAGGAGACGAGCCCCAGCATTTT; cdr3_aa: CASSQAGGDEPQHF
d_call: NA; v_call: TRBV9; clone_size: few; j_call: TRBJ1-3; cdr3_nt: TGTGCCAGCAGCGGGGGGCGGGGCTCTGGAAACACCATATATTTT; cdr3_aa: CASSGGRGSGNTIYF
d_call: NA; v_call: TRBV6-5; clone_size: NA; j_call: TRBJ2-2; cdr3_nt: TGTGCCAGCACCCTCGGACTGGCGAACACCGGGGAGCTGTTTTTT; cdr3_aa: CASTLGLANTGELFF
d_call: NA; v_call: TRBV30; clone_size: NA; j_call: TRBJ1-2; cdr3_nt: TGTGCCTGGAGTCCCAATAACTATGGCTACACCTTC; cdr3_aa: CAWSPNNYGYTF
d_call: NA; v_call: TRBV7-2; clone_size: NA; j_call: TRBJ2-6; cdr3_nt: TGTGCCAGCAGCTTTAGCAACTCTGGGGCCAACGTCCTGACTTTC; cdr3_aa: CASSFSNSGANVLTF
d_call: NA; v_call: TRBV12-3/TRBV12-4; clone_size: once; j_call: TRBJ1-4; cdr3_nt: TGTGCCAGCAGCTCAGACAGCAGAGAAAAACTGTTTTTT; cdr3_aa: CASSSDSREKLFF
d_call: NA; v_call: TRBV6-2/TRBV6-3; clone_size: NA; j_call: TRBJ2-7; cdr3_nt: TGTGCCAGCAGTTTCCCCGCGGGCTCTAACGAGCAGTACTTC; cdr3_aa: CASSFPAGSNEQYF
d_call: TRBD1; v_call: TRBV29-1; clone_size: NA; j_call: TRBJ1-3; cdr3_nt: TGCAGCGTTCCAGGGGGCCAGGGAAACACCATATATTTT; cdr3_aa: CSVPGGQGNTIYF
d_call: TRBD2; v_call: TRBV3-1/TRBV3-2; clone_size: NA; j_call: TRBJ2-7; cdr3_nt: TGTGCCAGCAGCCAAGATAGCGGGCAACAATCCTACGAGCAGTACTTC; cdr3_aa: CASSQDSGQQSYEQYF
d_call: NA; v_call: TRBV19; clone_size: NA; j_call: TRBJ1-2; cdr3_nt: TGTGCCACCGCGGCCAGGGGAAACTATGGCTACACCTTC; cdr3_aa: CATAARGNYGYTF
d_call: NA; v_call: TRBV5-1; clone_size: NA; j_call: TRBJ1-1; cdr3_nt: TGCGCCAGCAGCTTCGGCCGTGGGCTCACTGAAGCTTTCTTT; cdr3_aa: CASSFGRGLTEAFF
d_call: NA; v_call: TRBV7-9; clone_size: NA; j_call: TRBJ2-1; cdr3_nt: TGTGCCAGCAGCTTAGTCGGGTCAAGAAAGTTCTTC; cdr3_aa: CASSLVGSRKFF
d_call: TRBD1; v_call: TRBV28; clone_size: NA; j_call: TRBJ1-1; cdr3_nt: TGTGCCAGCCGACCGGACAGGGTGAACACTGAAGCTTTCTTT; cdr3_aa: CASRPDRVNTEAFF
d_call: TRBD1; v_call: TRBV24-1; clone_size: NA; j_call: TRBJ1-2; cdr3_nt: TGTGCCATCTCGGACAGGGAAGGGACCGGCTACACCTTC; cdr3_aa: CAISDREGTGYTF
d_call: TRBD1; v_call: TRBV6-2/TRBV6-3; clone_size: NA; j_call: TRBJ1-1; cdr3_nt: TGTGCCAGCAGCCCCCAGGGGGGTGTAGTAGAAGCTTTCTTT; cdr3_aa: CASSPQGGVVEAFF
d_call: NA; v_call: TRBV27; clone_size: NA; j_call: TRBJ2-3; cdr3_nt: TGTGCCAGCAGTGTGAGTGGGACCGCAGATACGCAGTATTTT; cdr3_aa: CASSVSGTADTQYF
d_call: NA; v_call: TRBV10-3; clone_size: NA; j_call: TRBJ2-7; cdr3_nt: TGTGCCACCGCAGGGGACTCCTACGAGCAGTACTTC; cdr3_aa: CATAGDSYEQYF
d_call: TRBD1; v_call: TRBV11-2; clone_size: few; j_call: TRBJ1-3; cdr3_nt: TGTGCCAGCAGCTTTGGACAGGGGTCGGCAAACACCATATATTTT; cdr3_aa: CASSFGQGSANTIYF
d_call: TRBD1; v_call: TRBV5-1; clone_size: NA; j_call: TRBJ2-7; cdr3_nt: TGCGCCAGCAGCTCAACAGGGGTCAACTCCTACGAGCAGTACTTC; cdr3_aa: CASSSTGVNSYEQYF
d_call: NA; v_call: TRBV28; clone_size: NA; j_call: TRBJ1-3; cdr3_nt: TGTGCCAGCAGTCAACTCGTACGAAACACCATATATTTT; cdr3_aa: CASSQLVRNTIYF
d_call: NA; v_call: TRBV9; clone_size: NA; j_call: TRBJ2-1; cdr3_nt: TGTGCCAGCAGCGCCCCCTGGGGAGGCAATGAGCAGTTCTTC; cdr3_aa: CASSAPWGGNEQFF
d_call: NA; v_call: TRBV28; clone_size: NA; j_call: TRBJ2-7; cdr3_nt: TGTGCCAGCAGACCCCACGGGGGCCCGCAGTACTTC; cdr3_aa: CASRPHGGPQYF
d_call: TRBD2; v_call: TRBV7-6; clone_size: NA; j_call: TRBJ2-1; cdr3_nt: TGTGCCAGCGGGGATTTAGCGGGCTCCTACAATGAGCAGTTCTTC; cdr3_aa: CASGDLAGSYNEQFF
d_call: TRBD1; v_call: TRBV4-2; clone_size: NA; j_call: TRBJ1-4; cdr3_nt: TGTGCCAGCAGCCAAGCGACAGGGGGCGCAGGGGAAAAACTGTTTTTT; cdr3_aa: CASSQATGGAGEKLFF
d_call: TRBD2; v_call: TRBV10-3; clone_size: NA; j_call: TRBJ2-1; cdr3_nt: TGTGCCATCAGTGATGGGCCGCGGGGGGCCTACAATGAGCAGTTCTTC; cdr3_aa: CAISDGPRGAYNEQFF
d_call: NA; v_call: TRBV28; clone_size: NA; j_call: TRBJ2-5; cdr3_nt: TGTGCCAGCAGTTTCTGGGCAGGCCAAGAGACCCAGTACTTC; cdr3_aa: CASSFWAGQETQYF
d_call: NA; v_call: TRBV7-2; clone_size: NA; j_call: TRBJ2-7; cdr3_nt: TGTGCCAGCAGCTTAGAATTTCGGAAGTTCGAGCAGTACTTC; cdr3_aa: CASSLEFRKFEQYF
d_call: NA; v_call: TRBV4-2; clone_size: NA; j_call: TRBJ1-2; cdr3_nt: TGTGCCAGCAGCCAAGCAAAGGACAGATTTAACTATGGCTACACCTTC; cdr3_aa: CASSQAKDRFNYGYTF